A selection of T cell receptor beta chains follows, all from one sample in a study of neoadjuvant anti-PD-1 for oral cavity cancer. Here immunoSEQ multiplex PCR was the method, and the copy in TCRdb shows in-frame clones only, minus some. The sample lists about 16,000 clones; around 60% were seen once. Specimen: PBMCs, collected before nivolumab (anti-PD-1) treatment. The receptors come from a person aged 35 to 85 with oral cavity squamous cell carcinoma. Each CDR3 is given with its conserved first and last residue. A D gene is named only where the DNA matches it firmly. The size entry is marked missing in some rows and otherwise reads once, few, many or a size class.

abundance,d_gene,v_gene,j_gene,CDR3aa,CDR3nt
.,.,TRBV5-1,TRBJ2-7,CASSLEVGEQYF,TGCGCCAGCAGCTTGGAAGTTGGCGAGCAGTACTTC
.,TRBD2,TRBV7-9,TRBJ2-2,CASSGLAGPTGELFF,TGTGCCAGCAGCGGACTAGCGGGACCCACCGGGGAGCTGTTTTTT
few,TRBD1,TRBV14,TRBJ1-5,CATLDRGPIFSNQPQHF,TGTGCCACCTTAGACAGGGGCCCTATTTTCAGCAATCAGCCCCAGCATTTT
once,.,TRBV15,TRBJ1-2,CATSREGYGYTF,TGTGCCACCAGCAGAGAAGGGTATGGCTACACCTTC
.,.,TRBV7-2,TRBJ2-7,CASSPWTASYEQYF,TGTGCCAGCAGCCCCTGGACGGCTTCCTACGAGCAGTACTTC
.,TRBD2,TRBV5-8,TRBJ2-1,CASRGTSGRNNEQFF,TGTGCCAGCAGGGGGACTAGCGGGAGAAATAATGAGCAGTTCTTC
.,.,TRBV30,TRBJ2-3,CAWAPGDVDTQYF,TGTGCCTGGGCCCCAGGGGACGTAGATACGCAGTATTTT
.,.,TRBV7-2,TRBJ2-7,CASSLSGLFGEQYF,TGTGCCAGCAGCCTATCGGGACTGTTCGGCGAGCAGTACTTC
.,TRBD1,TRBV4-2,TRBJ2-1,CASSQEATGASYNEQFF,TGTGCCAGCAGCCAGGAAGCCACAGGGGCGTCCTACAATGAGCAGTTCTTC
.,TRBD2,TRBV7-9,TRBJ2-7,CASSSTSGSSYEQYF,TGTGCCAGCAGCTCTACTAGCGGGAGCTCCTACGAGCAGTACTTC
.,.,TRBV7-3,TRBJ2-2,CASSLGGLGSGELFF,TGTGCCAGCAGCTTGGGCGGGCTAGGGTCCGGGGAGCTGTTTTTT
.,.,TRBV6-1,TRBJ2-5,CASSEQGWETQYF,TGTGCCAGCAGTGAACAGGGCTGGGAGACCCAGTACTTC
.,.,TRBV28,TRBJ1-5,CASSLRPGALSSPNQPQHF,TGTGCCAGCAGTTTACGTCCAGGGGCCCTATCGAGCCCCAATCAGCCCCAGCATTTT
few,TRBD1,TRBV28,TRBJ1-3,CASRSTTGVFSGNTIYF,TGTGCCAGCAGGTCTACGACAGGGGTCTTCTCTGGAAACACCATATATTTT
.,.,TRBV10-3,TRBJ1-2,CAISENGARGYTF,TGTGCCATCAGTGAAAACGGGGCGCGAGGCTACACCTTC
.,.,TRBV11-3,TRBJ2-2,CASSLTGELFF,TGTGCCAGCAGCCTCACCGGGGAGCTGTTTTTT
few,.,TRBV9,TRBJ2-7,CASSPAGPSYEQYF,TGTGCCAGCAGCCCCGCGGGACCCTCCTACGAGCAGTACTTC
.,.,TRBV13,TRBJ2-5,CASSLGDGSQETQYF,TGTGCCAGCAGCTTAGGTGACGGGAGCCAAGAGACCCAGTACTTC
few,.,TRBV5-5,TRBJ1-1,CASSSASNTEAFF,TGTGCCAGCAGCTCCGCTTCGAACACTGAAGCTTTCTTT
.,.,TRBV2,TRBJ2-1,CASTSREKGNEQFF,TGTGCCAGCACTTCCCGGGAGAAGGGCAATGAGCAGTTCTTC
.,.,TRBV6-5,TRBJ1-2,CASSTPAAGYTF,TGTGCCAGCAGTACGCCTGCGGCTGGCTACACCTTC
once,.,TRBV19,TRBJ1-2,CASSLLTIRSLTNYGYTF,TGTGCCAGTAGTCTCTTGACAATTCGATCCCTCACTAACTATGGCTACACCTTC
.,TRBD1,TRBV18,TRBJ1-1,CASSPWDSLNTEAFF,TGTGCCAGCTCACCATGGGACAGCCTGAACACTGAAGCTTTCTTT
.,.,TRBV6-5,TRBJ1-2,CASSSRIPSLTYGYTF,TGTGCCAGCAGTTCCCGAATACCGAGTCTTACCTATGGCTACACCTTC
.,TRBD2,TRBV30,TRBJ2-5,CAWSVRGGETQYF,TGTGCCTGGAGTGTACGCGGGGGAGAGACCCAGTACTTC
.,TRBD1,TRBV30,TRBJ1-3,CAWTPGGGNTIYF,TGTGCCTGGACCCCAGGGGGGGGAAACACCATATATTTT
.,TRBD1,TRBV4-2,TRBJ1-2,CASSQDGTANSYGYTF,TGTGCCAGCAGCCAAGACGGGACAGCCAATTCCTATGGCTACACCTTC
.,TRBD2,TRBV5-1,TRBJ2-7,CASSSGTSEFYEQYF,TGCGCCAGCAGCTCCGGGACTAGCGAGTTCTACGAGCAGTACTTC
.,.,TRBV7-9,TRBJ1-5,CASTDRVDQPQHF,TGTGCCAGCACCGACCGGGTTGATCAGCCCCAGCATTTT
.,.,TRBV5-6,TRBJ2-2,CASSFQGRDGELFF,TGTGCCAGCAGCTTCCAGGGACGGGACGGGGAGCTGTTTTTT
.,TRBD2,TRBV29-1,TRBJ2-1,CSVGAGEGTYNEQFF,TGCAGCGTAGGAGCGGGAGAGGGGACCTACAATGAGCAGTTCTTC
.,TRBD2,TRBV6-1,TRBJ2-7,CASRGTTNSYEQYF,TGTGCCAGCAGGGGGACTACCAATTCCTACGAGCAGTACTTC
.,TRBD2,TRBV27,TRBJ2-7,CASSLSGSLQSSYEQYF,TGTGCCAGCAGTTTGAGCGGGAGTTTGCAGAGCTCCTACGAGCAGTACTTC